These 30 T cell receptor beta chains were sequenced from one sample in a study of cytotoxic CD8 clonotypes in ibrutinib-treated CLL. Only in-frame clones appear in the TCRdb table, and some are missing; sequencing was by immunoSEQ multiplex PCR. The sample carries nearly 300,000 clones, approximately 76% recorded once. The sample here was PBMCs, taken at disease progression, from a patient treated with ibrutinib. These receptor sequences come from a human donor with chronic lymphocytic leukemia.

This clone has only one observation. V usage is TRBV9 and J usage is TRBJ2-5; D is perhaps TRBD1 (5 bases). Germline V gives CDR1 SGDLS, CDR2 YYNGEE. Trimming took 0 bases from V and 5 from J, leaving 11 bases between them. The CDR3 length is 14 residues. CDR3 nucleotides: TGTGCCAGCAGCGTAGCTACATGGGGCGAGACCCAGTACTTC. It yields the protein CASSVATWGETQYF.

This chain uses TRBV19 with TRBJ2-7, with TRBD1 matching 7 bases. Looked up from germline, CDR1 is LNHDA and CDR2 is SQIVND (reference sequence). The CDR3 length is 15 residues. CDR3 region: CAHWTEGGHSYEQYF. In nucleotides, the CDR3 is TGTGCTCATTGGACCGAAGGGGGCCATTCCTACGAGCAGTACTTC.

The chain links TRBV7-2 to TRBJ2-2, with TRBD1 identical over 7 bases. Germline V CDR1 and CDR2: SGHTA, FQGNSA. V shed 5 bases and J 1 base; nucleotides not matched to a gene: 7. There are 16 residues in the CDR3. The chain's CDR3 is CASSRRTGLNTGELFF. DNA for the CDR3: TGTGCCAGCAGCCGAAGGACAGGCTTGAACACCGGGGAGCTGTTTTTT.

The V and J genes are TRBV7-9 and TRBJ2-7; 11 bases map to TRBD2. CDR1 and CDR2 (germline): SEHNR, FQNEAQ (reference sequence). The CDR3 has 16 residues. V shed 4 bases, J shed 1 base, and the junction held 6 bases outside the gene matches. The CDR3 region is CASSSPGLAESYEQYF. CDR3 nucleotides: TGTGCCAGCAGCTCCCCGGGACTAGCGGAGTCCTACGAGCAGTACTTC.

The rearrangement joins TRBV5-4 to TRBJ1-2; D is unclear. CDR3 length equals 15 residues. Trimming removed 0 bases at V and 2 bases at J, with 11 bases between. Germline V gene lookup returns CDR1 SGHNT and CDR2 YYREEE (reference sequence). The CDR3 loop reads CASSLVGSRNYGYTF. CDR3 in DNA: TGTGCCAGCAGCTTGGTCGGTTCCAGAAACTATGGCTACACCTTC.

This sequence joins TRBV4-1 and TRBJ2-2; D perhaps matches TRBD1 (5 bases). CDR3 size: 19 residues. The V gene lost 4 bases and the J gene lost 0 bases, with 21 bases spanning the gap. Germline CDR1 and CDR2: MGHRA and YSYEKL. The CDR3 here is CASSPTGAKQRPNTGELFF. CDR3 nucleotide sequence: TGCGCCAGCAGCCCCACTGGGGCCAAACAGCGTCCGAACACCGGGGAGCTGTTTTTT.

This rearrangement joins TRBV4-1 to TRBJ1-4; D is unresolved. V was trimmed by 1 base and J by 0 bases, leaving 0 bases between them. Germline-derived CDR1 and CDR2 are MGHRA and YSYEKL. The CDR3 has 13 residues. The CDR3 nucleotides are TGCGCCAGCAGCCAAGCAACTAATGAAAAACTGTTTTTT. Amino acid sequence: CASSQATNEKLFF.

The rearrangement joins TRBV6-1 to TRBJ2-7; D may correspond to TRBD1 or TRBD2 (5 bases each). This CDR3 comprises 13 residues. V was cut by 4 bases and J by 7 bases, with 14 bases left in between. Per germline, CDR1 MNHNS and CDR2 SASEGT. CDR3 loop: CASSGRGVGEQYF. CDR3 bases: TGTGCCAGCAGTGGGAGAGGGGTAGGGGAGCAGTACTTC.

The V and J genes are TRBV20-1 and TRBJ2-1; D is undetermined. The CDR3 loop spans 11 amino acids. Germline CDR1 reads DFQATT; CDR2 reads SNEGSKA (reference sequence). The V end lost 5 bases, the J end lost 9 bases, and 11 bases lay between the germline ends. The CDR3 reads CSALDSGEQFF. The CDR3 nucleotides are TGCAGTGCTCTCGACTCCGGTGAGCAGTTCTTC.

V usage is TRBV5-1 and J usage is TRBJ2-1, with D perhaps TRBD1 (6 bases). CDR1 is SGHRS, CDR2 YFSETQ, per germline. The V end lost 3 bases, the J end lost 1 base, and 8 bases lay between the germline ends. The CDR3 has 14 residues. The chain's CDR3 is CASSWDTSYNEQFF. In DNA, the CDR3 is TGCGCCAGCAGCTGGGACACGTCCTACAATGAGCAGTTCTTC.

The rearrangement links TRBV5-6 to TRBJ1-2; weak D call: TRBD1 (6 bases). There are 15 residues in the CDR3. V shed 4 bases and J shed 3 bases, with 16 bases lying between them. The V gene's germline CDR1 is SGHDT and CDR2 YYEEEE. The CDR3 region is CASSLRTGAYYGYTF. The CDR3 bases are TGTGCCAGCAGCCTCCGGACGGGGGCATACTATGGCTACACCTTC.

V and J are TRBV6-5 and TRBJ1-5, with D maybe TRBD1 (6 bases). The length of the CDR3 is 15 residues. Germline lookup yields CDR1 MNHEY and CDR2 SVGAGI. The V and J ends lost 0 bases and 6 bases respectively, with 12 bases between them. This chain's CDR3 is CASSYSNTGRQPQHF. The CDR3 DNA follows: TGTGCCAGCAGTTACTCGAATACAGGGCGTCAGCCCCAGCATTTT.

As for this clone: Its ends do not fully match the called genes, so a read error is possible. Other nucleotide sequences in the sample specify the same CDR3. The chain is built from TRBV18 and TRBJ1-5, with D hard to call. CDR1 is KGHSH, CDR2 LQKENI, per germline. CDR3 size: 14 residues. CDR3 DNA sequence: TGTGCCAGCTCAGCAGCGGGCGGCAATCAACCCCAGCATTTT. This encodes CASSAAGGNQPQHF.

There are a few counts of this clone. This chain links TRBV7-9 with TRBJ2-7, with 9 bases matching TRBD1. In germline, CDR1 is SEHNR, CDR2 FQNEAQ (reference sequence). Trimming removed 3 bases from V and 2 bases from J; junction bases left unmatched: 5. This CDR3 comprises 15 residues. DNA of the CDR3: TGTGCCAGCAGCTTTGCCGGGACAGGGACCTACGAGCAGTACTTC. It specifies CASSFAGTGTYEQYF.

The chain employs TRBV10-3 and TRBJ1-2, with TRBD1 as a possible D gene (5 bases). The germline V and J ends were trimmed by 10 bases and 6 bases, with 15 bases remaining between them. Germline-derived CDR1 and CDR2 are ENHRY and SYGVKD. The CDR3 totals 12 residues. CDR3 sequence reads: CANMGKGDGYTF. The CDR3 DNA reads TGTGCCAACATGGGCAAAGGGGATGGCTACACCTTC.

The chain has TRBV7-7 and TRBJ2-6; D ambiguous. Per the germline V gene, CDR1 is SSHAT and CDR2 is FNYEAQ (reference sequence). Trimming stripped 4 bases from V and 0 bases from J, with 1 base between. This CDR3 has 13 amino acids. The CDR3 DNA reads TGTGCCAGCAGCTCCTCTGGGGCCAACGTCCTGACTTTC. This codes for CASSSSGANVLTF.

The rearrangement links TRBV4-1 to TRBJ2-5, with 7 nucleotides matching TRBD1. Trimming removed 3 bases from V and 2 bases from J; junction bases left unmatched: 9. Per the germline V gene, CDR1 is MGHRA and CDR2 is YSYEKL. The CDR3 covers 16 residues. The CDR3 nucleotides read TGCGCCAGCAGCCAGCTACAGGGGTTCGGGCAAGAGACCCAGTACTTC. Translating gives CASSQLQGFGQETQYF.

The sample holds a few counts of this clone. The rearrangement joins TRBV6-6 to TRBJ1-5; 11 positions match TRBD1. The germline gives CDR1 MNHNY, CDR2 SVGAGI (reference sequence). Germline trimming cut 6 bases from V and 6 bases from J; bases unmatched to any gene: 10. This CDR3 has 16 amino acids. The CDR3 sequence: CASRITGQGASQPQHF. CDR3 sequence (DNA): TGTGCCAGCAGAATAACTGGACAGGGGGCAAGTCAGCCCCAGCATTTT.

The CDR3 is CASGLGGLSSYEQYF. For the CDR3, the DNA is TGCGCCAGCGGTCTGGGTGGGTTAAGCTCCTACGAGCAGTACTTC. J is TRBJ2-7 and V is TRBV5-1; D gene unclear. Deletions cut 7 bases from V and 0 bases from J, with 17 bases between. Germline V gene sequence: CDR1 SGHRS, CDR2 YFSETQ. The CDR3 is made up of 15 amino acids.

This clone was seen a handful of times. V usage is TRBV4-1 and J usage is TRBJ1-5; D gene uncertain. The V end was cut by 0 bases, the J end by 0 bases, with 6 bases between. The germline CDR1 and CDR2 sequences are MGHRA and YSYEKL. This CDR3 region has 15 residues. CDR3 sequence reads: CASSQDPRSNQPQHF. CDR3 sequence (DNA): TGCGCCAGCAGCCAAGACCCCCGTAGCAATCAGCCCCAGCATTTT.

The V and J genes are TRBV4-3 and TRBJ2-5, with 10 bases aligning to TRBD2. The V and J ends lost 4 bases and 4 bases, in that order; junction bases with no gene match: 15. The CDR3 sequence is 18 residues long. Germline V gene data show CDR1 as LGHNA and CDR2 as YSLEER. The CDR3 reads CASSRGSLIAGGLETQYF. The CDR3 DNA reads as TGCGCCAGCAGCCGGGGATCCCTAATAGCGGGAGGATTAGAGACCCAGTACTTC.

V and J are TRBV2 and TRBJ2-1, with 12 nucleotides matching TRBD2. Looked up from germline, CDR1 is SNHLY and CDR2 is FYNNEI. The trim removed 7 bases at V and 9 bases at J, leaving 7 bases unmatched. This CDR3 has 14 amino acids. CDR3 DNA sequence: TGTGCCAGCACTAGCGGGAGGGCCTCTCGTGAGCAGTTCTTC. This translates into CASTSGRASREQFF.

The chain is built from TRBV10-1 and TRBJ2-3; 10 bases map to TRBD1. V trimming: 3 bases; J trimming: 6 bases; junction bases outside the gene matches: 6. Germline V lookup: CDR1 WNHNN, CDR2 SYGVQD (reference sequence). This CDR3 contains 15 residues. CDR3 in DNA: TGCGCCAGCAGTGATTCCAGGACAGGGGGGGATACGCAGTATTTT. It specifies CASSDSRTGGDTQYF.

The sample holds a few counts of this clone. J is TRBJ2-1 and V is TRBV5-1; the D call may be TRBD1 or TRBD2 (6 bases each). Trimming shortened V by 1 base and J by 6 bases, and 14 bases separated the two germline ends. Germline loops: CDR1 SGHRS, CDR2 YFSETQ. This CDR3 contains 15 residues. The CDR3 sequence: CASSLSSRGLNEQFF. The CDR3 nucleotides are TGCGCCAGCAGCTTGTCGTCCAGGGGACTCAATGAGCAGTTCTTC.

The CDR3 protein is CASKGTGGSGETQYF. Here the CDR3 DNA reads TGTGCCAGCAAGGGTACAGGGGGGTCCGGCGAGACCCAGTACTTC. V gene TRBV7-9 combines with J gene TRBJ2-5; 8 bases map to TRBD1. This CDR3 region has 15 residues. V shed 7 bases, J shed 5 bases, and the junction held 12 bases outside the gene matches. Germline loops: CDR1 SEHNR, CDR2 FQNEAQ (reference sequence).

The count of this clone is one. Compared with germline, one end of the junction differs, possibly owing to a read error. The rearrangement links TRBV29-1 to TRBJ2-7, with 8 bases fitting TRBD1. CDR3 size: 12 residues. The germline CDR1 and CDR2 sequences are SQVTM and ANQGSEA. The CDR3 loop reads CSVEGQGLGQYF. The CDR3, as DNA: TGCAGCGTCGAAGGACAGGGCCTGGGGCAGTACTTC.

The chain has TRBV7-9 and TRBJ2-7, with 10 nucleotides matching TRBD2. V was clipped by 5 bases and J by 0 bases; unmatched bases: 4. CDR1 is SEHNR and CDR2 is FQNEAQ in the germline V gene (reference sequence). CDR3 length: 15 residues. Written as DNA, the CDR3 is TGTGCCAGCAGCCCTACTAGCGGGATCTCCTACGAGCAGTACTTC. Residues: CASSPTSGISYEQYF.

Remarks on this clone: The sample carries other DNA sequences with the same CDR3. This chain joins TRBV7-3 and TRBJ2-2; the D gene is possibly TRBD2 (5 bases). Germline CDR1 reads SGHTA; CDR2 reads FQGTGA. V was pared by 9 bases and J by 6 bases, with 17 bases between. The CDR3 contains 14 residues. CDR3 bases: TGTGCCAGTAGCCCCGCCGTCGGGGCCGGGGAGCTGTTTTTT. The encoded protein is CASSPAVGAGELFF.

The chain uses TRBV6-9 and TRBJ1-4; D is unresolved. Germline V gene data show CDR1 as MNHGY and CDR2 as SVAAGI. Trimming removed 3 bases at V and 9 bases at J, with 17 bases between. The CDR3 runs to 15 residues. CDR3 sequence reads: CASSYREATGKKLFF. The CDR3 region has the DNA TGTGCCAGCAGTTACCGCGAGGCAACGGGAAAAAAACTGTTTTTT.

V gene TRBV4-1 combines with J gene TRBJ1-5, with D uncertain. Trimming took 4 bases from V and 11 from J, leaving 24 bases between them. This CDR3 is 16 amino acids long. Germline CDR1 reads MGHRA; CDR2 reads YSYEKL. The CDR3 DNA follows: TGCGCCAGCAGCCCTGGAGGGTCGCTTGGTTTGTGGTCCCAGCATTTT. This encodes CASSPGGSLGLWSQHF.